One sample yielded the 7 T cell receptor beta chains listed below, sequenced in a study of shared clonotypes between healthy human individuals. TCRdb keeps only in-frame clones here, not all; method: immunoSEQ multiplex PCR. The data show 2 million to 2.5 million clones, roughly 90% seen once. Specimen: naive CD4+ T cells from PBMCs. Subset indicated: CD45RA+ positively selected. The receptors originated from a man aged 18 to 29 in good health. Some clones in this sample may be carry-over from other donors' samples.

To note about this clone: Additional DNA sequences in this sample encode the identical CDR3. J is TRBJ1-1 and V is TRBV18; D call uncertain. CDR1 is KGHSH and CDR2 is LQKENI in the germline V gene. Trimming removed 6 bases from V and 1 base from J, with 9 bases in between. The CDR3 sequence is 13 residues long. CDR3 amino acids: CASSATENTEAFF. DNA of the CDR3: TGTGCCAGCTCGGCAACAGAGAACACTGAAGCTTTCTTT.

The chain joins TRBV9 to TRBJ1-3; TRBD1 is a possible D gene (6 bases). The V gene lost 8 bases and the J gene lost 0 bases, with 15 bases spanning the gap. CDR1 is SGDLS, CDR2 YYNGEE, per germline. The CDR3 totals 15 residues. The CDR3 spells CARPDRPSSGNTIYF. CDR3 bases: TGTGCCAGACCGGACAGACCCAGCTCTGGAAACACCATATATTTT. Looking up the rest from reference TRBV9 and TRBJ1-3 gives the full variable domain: DSGVTQTPKHLITATGQRVTLRCSPRSGDLSVYWYQQSLDQGLQFLIQYYNGEERAKGNILERFSAQQFPDLHSELNLSSLELGDSALYFCARPDRPSSGNTIYFGEGSWLTVV.

DNA of the CDR3: TGTGCCAGTAGTACCCGACAGGGGACCCAGTACTTC. Translation: CASSTRQGTQYF. V is TRBV19 and J is TRBJ2-5; 7 bases map to TRBD1. The CDR3 runs to 12 residues. With 4 bases clipped from V and 7 bases from J, the junction kept 3 bases outside the gene matches. From germline, CDR1 is LNHDA and CDR2 SQIVND (reference sequence).

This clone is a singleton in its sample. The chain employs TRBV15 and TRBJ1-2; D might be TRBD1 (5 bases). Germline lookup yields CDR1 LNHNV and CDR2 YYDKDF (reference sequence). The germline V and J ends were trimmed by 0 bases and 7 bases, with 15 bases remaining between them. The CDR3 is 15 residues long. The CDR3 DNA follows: TGTGCCACCAGCAGAGATCGGCGGCAGGGCCGTGGCTACACCTTC. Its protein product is CATSRDRRQGRGYTF.

The CDR3 nucleotides read TGTGCCAGCAGTCCACGGGACGTCTGGACCTACGAGCAGTACTTC. The encoded protein is CASSPRDVWTYEQYF. The V and J genes are TRBV27 and TRBJ2-7; D tentatively reads TRBD1 or TRBD2 (5 bases each). V was pared by 5 bases and J by 2 bases, with 16 bases between. CDR3 size: 15 residues. Germline CDR1 and CDR2: MNHEY and SMNVEV (reference sequence).

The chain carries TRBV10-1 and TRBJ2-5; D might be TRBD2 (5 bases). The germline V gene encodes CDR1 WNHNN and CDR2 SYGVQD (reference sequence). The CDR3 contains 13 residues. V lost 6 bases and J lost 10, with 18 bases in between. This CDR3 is CASSQDGIVGQYF. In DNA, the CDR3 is TGCGCCAGCAGCCAGGACGGGATAGTGGGCCAGTACTTC.

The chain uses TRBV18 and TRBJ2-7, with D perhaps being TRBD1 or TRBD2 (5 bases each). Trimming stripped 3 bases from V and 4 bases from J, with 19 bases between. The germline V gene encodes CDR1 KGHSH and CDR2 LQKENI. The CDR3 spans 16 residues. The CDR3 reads CASSPLPPGPSYEQYF. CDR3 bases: TGTGCCAGCTCACCTTTACCACCGGGGCCTTCATACGAGCAGTACTTC.